This T cell receptor beta chain stems from a study of T-cell memory formation after mild COVID-19. TCRdb re-called the 5' RACE reads with MiXCR, one entry per CDR3 protein. This sample has about 210,000 distinct CDR3 sequences; 27% occur once, and the top ten carry over 10%. The CDR3 sequence is 16 residues long. Unmatched junction bases numbered 5, after V lost 3 bases and J lost 6 bases. Germline V lookup: CDR1 SGHAT, CDR2 FQNNGV. The chain employs TRBV11-2 and TRBJ2-2, with 12 nucleotides matching TRBD2. The sample taken for sequencing was PBMCs or a T cell subset sorted from them (not recorded which). The TCR originated in an adult woman who had mild COVID-19 (a few samples of this study predate the infection). Cell type and time point are not known. The CDR3 spells CASSFRTSGAAGELFF. The CDR3 DNA reads TGTGCCAGCAGCTTTAGGACTAGCGGGGCAGCCGGGGAGCTGTTTTTT.